The entry below gives a single T cell receptor (beta chain) sequence along with its context. Its specificity is unknown. The data stem from a study of tumor and adjacent non-tumor tissue in lung cancer. The wider study: Some 4.1 million productive TCRbeta reads were obtained per sample on average.

Germline values: CDR1 DFQATT, CDR2 SNEGSKA (reference sequence). This CDR3 comprises 14 residues. The J segment lost 4 bases and the V segment lost 8 bases, leaving 11 bases of the junction unmatched. Regarding the study as a whole: Normal lung showed higher cumulative top 100 clone frequency than tumor.

This sample's RNA came from whole unsorted tissue. Donors were chemotherapy-naive, newly diagnosed lung cancer surgical patients in China, August–late 2014. The library came from three nested PCR rounds adapted from ARM-PCR protocols. MiXCR, applied by TCRdb to the multiplex PCR reads, yields one record per CDR3 protein. Among more than 95,000 distinct CDR3 sequences listed, 66% were seen once. This sequence was found in a man younger than 40 with non-small cell lung cancer. This chain uses TRBV20-1 with TRBJ2-1; 7 bases map to TRBD2. Sequencing was performed on lung tumor tissue. CDR3 DNA sequence: TGCAGTACTCTAAGGACTAGTTCATACAATGAGCAGTTCTTC. This translates into CSTLRTSSYNEQFF.